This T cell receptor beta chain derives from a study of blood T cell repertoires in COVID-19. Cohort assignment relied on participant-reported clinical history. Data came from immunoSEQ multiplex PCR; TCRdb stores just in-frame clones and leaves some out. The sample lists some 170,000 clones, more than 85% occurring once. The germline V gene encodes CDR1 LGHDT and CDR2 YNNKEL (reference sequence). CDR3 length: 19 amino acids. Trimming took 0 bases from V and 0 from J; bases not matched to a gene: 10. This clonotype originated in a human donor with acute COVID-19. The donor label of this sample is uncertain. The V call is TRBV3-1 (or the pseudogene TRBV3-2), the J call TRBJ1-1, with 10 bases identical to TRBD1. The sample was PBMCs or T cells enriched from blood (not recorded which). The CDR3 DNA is TGTGCCAGCAGCCAAGATGAGGGACAGGGGCCTCCCTTGAACACTGAAGCTTTCTTT. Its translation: CASSQDEGQGPPLNTEAFF.